The T cell receptor beta chain described here comes from a study of shared clonotypes between healthy human individuals. Clones were sequenced by immunoSEQ multiplex PCR, and TCRdb holds only the in-frame ones, with some missing. The sample yields about 520,000 clones, around 73% seen once. Germline loops: CDR1 SGHRS, CDR2 YFSETQ. CDR3 size: 13 residues. The V end was cut by 3 bases, the J end by 1 base, with 7 bases between. The sequence came from a woman aged 35 to 49 in good health. Some clones in this sample may be carry-over from other donors' samples. This rearrangement joins TRBV5-1 to TRBJ1-2; D is unclear. Sequencing used PBMCs. CDR3 DNA sequence: TGCGCCAGCAGCTCGGCAATTAACTATGGCTACACCTTC. Protein sequence: CASSSAINYGYTF.